This TCR beta chain was captured in a study of blood T cell repertoires in COVID-19. Germline V gives CDR1 SGHNT, CDR2 YYREEE (reference sequence). The CDR3 spans 14 residues. V was clipped by 4 bases and J by 5 bases; unmatched bases: 7. In the original analysis: Reference gene primers were amplified, and this amplification served to estimate nucleated cell counts. Profiled with immunoSEQ multiplex PCR; TCRdb holds only in-frame clones, not every one. The DNA gave D and trimming, while V, J and clone size come from that table. This table holds 75,000 to 95,000 clones, 82% found once. V is TRBV5-4 and J is TRBJ2-5; 8 bases line up with TRBD1. This clonotype originated in a human donor in a cohort sampled during active COVID-19. The sample comprised peripheral blood. The CDR3 protein is CASSVYQGAETQYF. The CDR3 DNA reads as TGTGCCAGCAGCGTCTACCAGGGGGCGGAGACCCAGTACTTC. Based on the CDR3 plus reference TRBV5-4 and TRBJ2-5, the full variable domain is ETGVTQSPTHLIKTRGQQVTLRCSSQSGHNTVSWYQQALGQGPQFIFQYYREEENGRGNFPPRFSGLQFPNYSSELNVNALELDDSALYLCASSVYQGAETQYFGPGTRLLVL.